This TCR beta chain originates from a study of regulatory T cells in long-lasting Graves disease. Study-wide points: Patients with persistent disease showed a bias toward TRBV28, TRBJ1-2 and TRBJ2-5.

Building of the TCR beta libraries involved iRepertoire HTBI primers and Arm-PCR of CDR3 regions. MiXCR, run by TCRdb on the multiplex PCR reads, gives a single entry per CDR3 protein. The sample shows fewer than 550,000 distinct CDR3 sequences, 15% to 20% of them seen only once. Germline lookup yields CDR1 SEHNR and CDR2 FQNEAQ (reference sequence). The ends lost 5 bases at V and 5 bases at J; junction bases unmatched: 5. CDR3 length equals 14 residues. This clonotype was observed once. The antigen remains unidentified. The CDR3 does not end in the conserved phenylalanine or tryptophan, so this is likely a read error. This sample's time point: newly diagnosed GD, antithyroid drugs for less than 3 months. The TCR library was made from RNA extracted from PBMCs. An endocrinology department located in Xi'an, China, was where the patients came from. These same data were also listed under a study on T cells in Graves' hyperthyroidism and ophthalmopathy. This second study notes: The majority of expanded thyroid clonotypes above 0.001 also appeared in blood.

The sample here was peripheral blood mononuclear cells (PBMCs), taken at new diagnosis, from a patient treated with antithyroid drugs. The chain is built from TRBV7-9 and TRBJ2-1; 8 nucleotides align to TRBD1. The receptor was derived from a woman aged 35 to 60 with Graves disease. The CDR3 spells CASSPRGQHNEQFL. The DNA for the CDR3 is TGTGCCAGCAGCCCCAGGGGGCAGCACAATGAGCAGTTCCTC.